The sequence of this TCR beta chain was determined in a study of regulatory T cells in long-lasting Graves disease. This clonotype has at least ten counts. Combining iRepertoire HTBI primers with Arm-PCR of CDR3 regions, the authors built TCR beta libraries. TCRdb re-called the multiplex PCR reads with MiXCR, one entry per CDR3 protein. The profile covers about 540,000 distinct CDR3 sequences, with approximately 15% appearing a single time and roughly a tenth taken by the ten largest. Germline-derived CDR1 and CDR2 are LGHDT and YNNKEL (reference sequence). V was pared by 5 bases and J by 1 base, with 3 bases of the junction left unmatched. The CDR3 runs to 15 residues. Sample time point: newly diagnosed GD, antithyroid drugs for less than 3 months. PBMC RNA was the source of the TCR library. The data were also submitted as part of a second study, on T cells in Graves' hyperthyroidism and ophthalmopathy.

The receptor comes from a man aged 25-45 years with Graves disease. The sequences come from peripheral blood mononuclear cells (PBMCs), collected at new diagnosis, from a patient treated with antithyroid drugs. V is TRBV3-1 and J is TRBJ1-5; TRBD1 agrees at 9 bases. The CDR3 sequence: CASSLQGASNQPQHF. The CDR3 DNA is TGTGCCAGCAGCTTACAGGGGGCAAGCAATCAGCCCCAGCATTTT. Full variable domain (rest looked up from reference TRBV3-1 and TRBJ1-5): DTAVSQTPKYLVTQMGNDKSIKCEQNLGHDTMYWYKQDSKKFLKIMFSYNNKELIINETVPNRFSPKSPDKAHLNLHINSLELGDSAVYFCASSLQGASNQPQHFGDGTRLSIL.